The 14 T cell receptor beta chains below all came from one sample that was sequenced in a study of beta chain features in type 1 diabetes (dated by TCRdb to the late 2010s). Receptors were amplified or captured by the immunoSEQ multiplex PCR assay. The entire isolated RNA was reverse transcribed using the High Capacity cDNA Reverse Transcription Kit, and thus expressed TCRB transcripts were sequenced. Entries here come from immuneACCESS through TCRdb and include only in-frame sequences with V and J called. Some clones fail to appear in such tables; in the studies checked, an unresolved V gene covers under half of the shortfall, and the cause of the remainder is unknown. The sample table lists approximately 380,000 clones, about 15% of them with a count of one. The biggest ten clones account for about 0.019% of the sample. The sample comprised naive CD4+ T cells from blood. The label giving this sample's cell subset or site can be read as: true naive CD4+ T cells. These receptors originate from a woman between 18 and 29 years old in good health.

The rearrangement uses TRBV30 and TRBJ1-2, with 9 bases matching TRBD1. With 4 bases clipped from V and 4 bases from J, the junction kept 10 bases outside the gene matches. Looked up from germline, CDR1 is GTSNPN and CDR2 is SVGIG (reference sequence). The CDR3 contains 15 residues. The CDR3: CAWIPGTGPSYGYTF. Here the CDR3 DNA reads TGTGCCTGGATTCCCGGGACAGGGCCTAGCTATGGCTACACCTTC.

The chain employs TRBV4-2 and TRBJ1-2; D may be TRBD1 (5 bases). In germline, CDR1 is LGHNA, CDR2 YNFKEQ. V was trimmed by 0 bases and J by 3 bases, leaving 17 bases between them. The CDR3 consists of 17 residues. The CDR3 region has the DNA TGTGCCAGCAGCCAAGATCAGGGTACTATGGCCTACTATGGCTACACCTTC. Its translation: CASSQDQGTMAYYGYTF.

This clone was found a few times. CDR3 sequence reads: CSALDRGGQPQHF. The CDR3 bases are TGCAGCGCCCTGGACAGGGGTGGGCAGCCCCAGCATTTT. V usage is TRBV29-1 and J usage is TRBJ1-5; 9 bases line up with TRBD1. The CDR3 has 13 residues. V dropped 7 bases and J dropped 7; count of bases not matched to a gene: 8. Germline lookup yields CDR1 SQVTM and CDR2 ANQGSEA.

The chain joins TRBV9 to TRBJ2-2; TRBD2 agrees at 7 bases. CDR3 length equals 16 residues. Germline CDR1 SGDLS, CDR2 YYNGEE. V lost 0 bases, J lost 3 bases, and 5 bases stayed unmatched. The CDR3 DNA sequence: TGTGCCAGCAGCGTAGTGTCTAGCGGTTACACCGGGGAGCTGTTTTTT. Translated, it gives CASSVVSSGYTGELFF.

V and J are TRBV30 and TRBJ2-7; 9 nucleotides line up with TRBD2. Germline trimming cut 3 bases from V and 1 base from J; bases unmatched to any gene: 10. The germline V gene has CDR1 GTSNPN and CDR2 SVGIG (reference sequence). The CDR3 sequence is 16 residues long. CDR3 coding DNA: TGTGCCTGGAGGTCAGTAGGGACTAGCTCGTCCTACGAGCAGTACTTC. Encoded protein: CAWRSVGTSSSYEQYF.

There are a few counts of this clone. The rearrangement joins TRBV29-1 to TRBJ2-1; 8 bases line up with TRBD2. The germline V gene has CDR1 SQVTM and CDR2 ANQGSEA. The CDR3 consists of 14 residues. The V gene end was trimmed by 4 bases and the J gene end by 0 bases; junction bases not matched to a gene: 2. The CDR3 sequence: CSVGLASSYNEQFF. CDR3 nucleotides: TGCAGCGTTGGACTAGCGAGCTCCTACAATGAGCAGTTCTTC.

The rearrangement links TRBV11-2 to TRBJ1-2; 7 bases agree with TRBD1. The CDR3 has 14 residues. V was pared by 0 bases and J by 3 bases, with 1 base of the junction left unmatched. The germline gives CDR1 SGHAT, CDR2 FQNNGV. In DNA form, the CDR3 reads TGTGCCAGCAGCTTAGAAGGGACAGACTATGGCTACACCTTC. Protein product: CASSLEGTDYGYTF.

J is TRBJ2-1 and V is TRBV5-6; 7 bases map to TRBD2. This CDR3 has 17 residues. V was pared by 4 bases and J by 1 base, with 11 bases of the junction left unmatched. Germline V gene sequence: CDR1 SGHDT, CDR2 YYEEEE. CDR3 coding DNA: TGTGCCAGCAGCCCAACTCCCGCGGGAGTTTCCTACAATGAGCAGTTCTTC. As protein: CASSPTPAGVSYNEQFF.

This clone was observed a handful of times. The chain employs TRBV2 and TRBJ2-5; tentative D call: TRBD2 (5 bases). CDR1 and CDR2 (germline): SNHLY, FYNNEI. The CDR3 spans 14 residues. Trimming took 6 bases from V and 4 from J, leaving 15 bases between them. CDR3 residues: CASRGARELETQYF. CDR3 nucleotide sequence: TGTGCCAGCAGGGGCGCCCGGGAACTAGAGACCCAGTACTTC.

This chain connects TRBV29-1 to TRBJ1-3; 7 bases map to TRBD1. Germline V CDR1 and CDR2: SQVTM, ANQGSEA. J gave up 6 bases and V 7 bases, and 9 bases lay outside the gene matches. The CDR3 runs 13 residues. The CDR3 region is CSADRVGSNTIYF. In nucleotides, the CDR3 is TGCAGCGCCGACAGGGTTGGGTCAAACACCATATATTTT.

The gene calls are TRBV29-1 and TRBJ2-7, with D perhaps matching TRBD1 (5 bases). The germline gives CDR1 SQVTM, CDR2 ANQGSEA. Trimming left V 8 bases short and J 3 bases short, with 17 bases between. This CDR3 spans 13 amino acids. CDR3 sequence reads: CSSRMGPNYEQYF. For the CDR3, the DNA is TGCAGCTCTAGGATGGGGCCAAACTACGAGCAGTACTTC.

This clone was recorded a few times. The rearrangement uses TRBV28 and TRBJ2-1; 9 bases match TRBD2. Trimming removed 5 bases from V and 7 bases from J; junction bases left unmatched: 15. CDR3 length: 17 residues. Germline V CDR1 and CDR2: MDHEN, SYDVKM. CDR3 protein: CASSPHPLAGVRNEQFF. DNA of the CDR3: TGTGCCAGCAGTCCCCACCCCTTAGCGGGAGTCCGGAATGAGCAGTTCTTC.

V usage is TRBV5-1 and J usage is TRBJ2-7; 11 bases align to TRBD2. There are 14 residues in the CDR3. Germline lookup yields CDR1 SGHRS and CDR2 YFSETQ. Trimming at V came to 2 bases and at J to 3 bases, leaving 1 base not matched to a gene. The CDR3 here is CASSLLAGDYEQYF. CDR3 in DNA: TGCGCCAGCAGCTTACTAGCGGGAGACTACGAGCAGTACTTC.

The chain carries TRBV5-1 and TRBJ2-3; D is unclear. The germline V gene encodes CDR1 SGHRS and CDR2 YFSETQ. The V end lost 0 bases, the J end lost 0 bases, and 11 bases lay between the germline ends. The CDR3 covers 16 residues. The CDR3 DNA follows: TGCGCCAGCAGCTTGGATGGCGGTGGGAGCACAGATACGCAGTATTTT. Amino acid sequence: CASSLDGGGSTDTQYF.